These 6 T cell receptor beta chains came from one sample sequenced in a study of cytomegalovirus exposure and HLA in healthy donors. Primers included in the PCR were 60 Vbeta and 13 Jbeta primers. Clones were sequenced by immunoSEQ multiplex PCR, and TCRdb holds only the in-frame ones, with some missing. The profile shows more than 150,000 clones, around 80% of them singletons. Sequencing input: PBMCs. Receptors were obtained from a man aged 35 to 55 in good health and CMV-seropositive.

The chain employs TRBV5-1 and TRBJ2-3; TRBD1 is a possible D gene (6 bases). Trimming pared 4 bases from V and 1 base from J, leaving 13 bases between. CDR3 length: 15 residues. Per the germline V gene, CDR1 is SGHRS and CDR2 is YFSETQ. The CDR3 sequence is CASSTPPGGTDTQYF. CDR3 nucleotides: TGCGCCAGCAGCACACCTCCAGGGGGCACAGATACGCAGTATTTT.

The gene calls are TRBV10-3 and TRBJ2-3, with no clear D. The CDR3 runs to 12 residues. Germline CDR1 ENHRY, CDR2 SYGVKD. V lost 4 bases to trimming and J lost 1 base, with 3 bases between them. The CDR3 protein is CAISGGTDTQYF. DNA of the CDR3: TGTGCCATCAGTGGAGGCACAGATACGCAGTATTTT.

This clone was picked up a small number of times. The chain carries TRBV28 and TRBJ1-5; TRBD1 matches 11 bases. Losses at the gene ends were 4 bases for V and 5 bases for J; bases not matched to a gene: 4. The germline V gene has CDR1 MDHEN and CDR2 SYDVKM. The CDR3 sequence is 15 residues long. This chain's CDR3 is CASSWDRGKYQPQHF. CDR3 in DNA: TGTGCCAGCAGTTGGGACAGGGGGAAGTATCAGCCCCAGCATTTT.

V gene TRBV28 combines with J gene TRBJ1-2, with 7 bases identical to TRBD1. Germline assignment: CDR1 MDHEN and CDR2 SYDVKM. The CDR3 is 15 residues long. V shed 8 bases and J 2 bases; nucleotides not matched to a gene: 11. The CDR3 bases are TGTGCCAGCTATAGAGACAGGGTGGGAAACTATGGCTACACCTTC. Translation: CASYRDRVGNYGYTF.

This chain uses TRBV10-3 with TRBJ2-1, with D possibly TRBD1 on 5 matching bases. The CDR3 is made up of 14 amino acids. The germline V gene encodes CDR1 ENHRY and CDR2 SYGVKD. V was shortened by 5 bases and J by 2 bases, with 10 bases between the two germline ends. CDR3 protein: CAISRQGTYNEQFF. The DNA of the CDR3 is TGTGCCATCAGTCGCCAGGGAACCTACAATGAGCAGTTCTTC.

Regarding this clone: The DNA is omitted, as the CDR3 cannot be located on it reliably, and the CDR3 follows TCRdb's listing. V is TRBV15 and J is TRBJ1-4; TRBD1, the table's D call, lacks a check against the DNA. The CDR3 is made up of 13 amino acids, end residues included. Germline-derived CDR1 and CDR2 are LNHNV and YYDKDF (reference sequence). CDR3 residues: CATSILVAEKLFF.